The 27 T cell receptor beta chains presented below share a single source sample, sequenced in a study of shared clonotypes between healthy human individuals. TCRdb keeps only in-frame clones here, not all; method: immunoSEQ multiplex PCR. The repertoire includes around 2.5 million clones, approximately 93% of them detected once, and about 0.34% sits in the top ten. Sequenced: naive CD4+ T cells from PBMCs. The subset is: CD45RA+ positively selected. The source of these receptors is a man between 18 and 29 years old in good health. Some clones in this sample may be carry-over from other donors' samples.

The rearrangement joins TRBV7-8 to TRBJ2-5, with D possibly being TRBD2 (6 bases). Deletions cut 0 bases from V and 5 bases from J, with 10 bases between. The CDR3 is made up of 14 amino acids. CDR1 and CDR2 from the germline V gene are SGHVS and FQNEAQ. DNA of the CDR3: TGTGCCAGCAGCTTAGCGGAGGGGTCGGAGACCCAGTACTTC. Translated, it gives CASSLAEGSETQYF.

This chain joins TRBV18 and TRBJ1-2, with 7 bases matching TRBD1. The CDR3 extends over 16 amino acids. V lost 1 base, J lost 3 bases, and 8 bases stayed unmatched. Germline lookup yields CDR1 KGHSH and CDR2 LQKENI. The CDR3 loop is CASSPLLMGTDYGYTF. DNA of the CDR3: TGTGCCAGCTCACCACTTTTAATGGGGACAGACTATGGCTACACCTTC.

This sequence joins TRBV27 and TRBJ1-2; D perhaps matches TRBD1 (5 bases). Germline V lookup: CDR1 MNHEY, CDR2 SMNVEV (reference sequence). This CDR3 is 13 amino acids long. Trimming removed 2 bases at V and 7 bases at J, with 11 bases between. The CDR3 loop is CASSLGQGRGYTF. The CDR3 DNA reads TGTGCCAGCAGTTTAGGCCAGGGCCGTGGCTACACCTTC.

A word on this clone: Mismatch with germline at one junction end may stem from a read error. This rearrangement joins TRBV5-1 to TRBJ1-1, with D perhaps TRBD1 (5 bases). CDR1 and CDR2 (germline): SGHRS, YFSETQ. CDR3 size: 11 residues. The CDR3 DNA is TGCGCCAGCAGATTGGGGGATGAGGCTTTCTTT. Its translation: CASRLGDEAFF.

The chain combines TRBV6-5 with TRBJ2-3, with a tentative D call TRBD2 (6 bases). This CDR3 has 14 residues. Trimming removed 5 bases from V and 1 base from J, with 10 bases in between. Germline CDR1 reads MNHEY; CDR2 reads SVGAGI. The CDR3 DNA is TGTGCCAGCAGTGGCGGGACTGGCACAGATACGCAGTATTTT. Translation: CASSGGTGTDTQYF.

This CDR3 reads CASSEGGTGTNEKLFF. DNA of the CDR3: TGTGCCAGCAGTGAAGGGGGGACAGGGACTAATGAAAAACTGTTTTTT. The V call is TRBV6-1, the J call TRBJ1-4, with TRBD1 matching 9 bases. Germline assignment: CDR1 MNHNS and CDR2 SASEGT. This CDR3 is 16 amino acids long. Trimming took 1 base from V and 2 from J; bases not matched to a gene: 2.

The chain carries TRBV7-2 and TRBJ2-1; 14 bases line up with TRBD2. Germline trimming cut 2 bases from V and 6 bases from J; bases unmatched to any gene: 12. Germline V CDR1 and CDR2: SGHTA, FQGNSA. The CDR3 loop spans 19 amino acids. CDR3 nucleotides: TGTGCCAGCAGCTTACTTTCCAGACTAGCGGGAGGGCCAGGCAATGAGCAGTTCTTC. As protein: CASSLLSRLAGGPGNEQFF. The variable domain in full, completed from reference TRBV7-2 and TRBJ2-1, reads GAGVSQSPSNKVTEKGKDVELRCDPISGHTALYWYRQSLGQGLEFLIYFQGNSAPDKSGLPSDRFSAERTGGSVSTLTIQRTQQEDSAVYLCASSLLSRLAGGPGNEQFFGPGTRLTVL.

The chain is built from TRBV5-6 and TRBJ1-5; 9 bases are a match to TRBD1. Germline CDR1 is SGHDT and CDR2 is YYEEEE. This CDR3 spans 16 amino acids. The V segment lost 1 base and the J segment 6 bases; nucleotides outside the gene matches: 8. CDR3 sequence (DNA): TGTGCCAGCAGCTTGCGTGCGACAGGGGGGAGTCAGCCCCAGCATTTT. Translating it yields CASSLRATGGSQPQHF.

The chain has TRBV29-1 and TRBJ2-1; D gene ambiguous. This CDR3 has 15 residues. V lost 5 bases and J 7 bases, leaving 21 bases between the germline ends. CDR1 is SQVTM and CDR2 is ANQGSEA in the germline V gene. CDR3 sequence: CSVISRLNRLNEQFF. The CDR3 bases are TGCAGCGTTATATCGAGGCTTAACCGTCTTAATGAGCAGTTCTTC.

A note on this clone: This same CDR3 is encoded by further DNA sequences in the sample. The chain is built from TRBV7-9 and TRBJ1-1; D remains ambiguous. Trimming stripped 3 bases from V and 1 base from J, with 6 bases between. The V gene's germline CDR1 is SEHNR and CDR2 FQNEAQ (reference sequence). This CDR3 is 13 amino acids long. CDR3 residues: CASSFAENTEAFF. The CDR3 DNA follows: TGTGCCAGCAGCTTCGCGGAGAACACTGAAGCTTTCTTT.

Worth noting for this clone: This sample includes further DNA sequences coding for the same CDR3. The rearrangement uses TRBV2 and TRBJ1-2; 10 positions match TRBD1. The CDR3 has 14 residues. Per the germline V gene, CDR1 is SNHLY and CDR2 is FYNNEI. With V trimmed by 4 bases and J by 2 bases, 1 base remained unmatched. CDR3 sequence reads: CASSGGQGNYGYTF. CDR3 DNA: TGTGCCAGCAGTGGGGGACAGGGGAACTATGGCTACACCTTC. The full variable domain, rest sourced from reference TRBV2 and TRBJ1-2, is EPEVTQTPSHQVTQMGQEVILRCVPISNHLYFYWYRQILGQKVEFLVSFYNNEISEKSEIFDDQFSVERPDGSNFTLKIRSTKLEDSAMYFCASSGGQGNYGYTFGSGTRLTVV.

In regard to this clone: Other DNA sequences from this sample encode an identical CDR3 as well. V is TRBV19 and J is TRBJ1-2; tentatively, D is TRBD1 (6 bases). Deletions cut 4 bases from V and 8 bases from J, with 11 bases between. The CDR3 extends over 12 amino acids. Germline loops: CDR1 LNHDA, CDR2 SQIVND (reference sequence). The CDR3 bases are TGTGCCAGTAGTACGGGGACATACGGCTACACCTTC. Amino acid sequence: CASSTGTYGYTF.

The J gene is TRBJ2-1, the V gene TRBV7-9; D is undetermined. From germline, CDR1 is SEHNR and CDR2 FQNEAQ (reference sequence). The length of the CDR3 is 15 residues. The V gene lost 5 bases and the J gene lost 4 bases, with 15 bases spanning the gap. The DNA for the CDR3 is TGTGCCAGCAGCGCGCCTGGTGACGGATACAATGAGCAGTTCTTC. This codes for CASSAPGDGYNEQFF.

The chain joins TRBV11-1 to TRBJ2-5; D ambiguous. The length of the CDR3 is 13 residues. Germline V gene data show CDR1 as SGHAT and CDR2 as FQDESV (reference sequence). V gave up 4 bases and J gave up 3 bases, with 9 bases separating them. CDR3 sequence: CASSSKTEETQYF. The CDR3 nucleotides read TGTGCCAGCAGCTCGAAGACCGAAGAGACCCAGTACTTC.

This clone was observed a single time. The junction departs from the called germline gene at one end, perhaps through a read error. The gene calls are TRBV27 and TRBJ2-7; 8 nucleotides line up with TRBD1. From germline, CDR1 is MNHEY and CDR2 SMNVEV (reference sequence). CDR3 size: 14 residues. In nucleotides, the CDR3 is TGTGCCAGCAGCCCGACCCGACAGGGGTCCCCCGTTACCTTC. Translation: CASSPTRQGSPVTF.

Written as DNA, the CDR3 is TGTGCCAGCTCACAAAACCGGGACACCGGGGAGCAGTACTTC. This codes for CASSQNRDTGEQYF. The gene calls are TRBV18 and TRBJ2-7; perhaps TRBD1 as D (6 bases). The V gene's germline CDR1 is KGHSH and CDR2 LQKENI. V shed 4 bases and J shed 7 bases, with 17 bases lying between them. There are 14 residues in the CDR3. The full variable domain, rest sourced from reference TRBV18 and TRBJ2-7, is NAGVMQNPRHLVRRRGQEARLRCSPMKGHSHVYWYRQLPEEGLKFMVYLQKENIIDESGMPKERFSAEFPKEGPSILRIQQVVRGDSAAYFCASSQNRDTGEQYFGPGTRLTVT.

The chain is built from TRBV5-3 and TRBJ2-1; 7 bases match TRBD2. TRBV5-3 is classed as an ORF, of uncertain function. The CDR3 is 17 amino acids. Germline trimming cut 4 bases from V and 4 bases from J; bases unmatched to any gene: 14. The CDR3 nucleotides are TGTGCCAGAAGCCCATCCTGCGGGGCGGGAGCTTACAATGAGCAGTTCTTC. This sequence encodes CARSPSCGAGAYNEQFF.

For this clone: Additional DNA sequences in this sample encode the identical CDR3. The CDR3 spells CASSPSTGNTEAFF. As DNA, the CDR3 is TGCGCCAGCAGTCCGTCTACAGGTAACACTGAAGCTTTCTTT. The chain joins TRBV5-1 to TRBJ1-1, with a weak D call TRBD1 (5 bases). CDR1 is SGHRS, CDR2 YFSETQ, per germline. The CDR3 sequence is 14 residues long. V lost 5 bases and J 2 bases, leaving 13 bases between the germline ends. Full variable domain (missing parts from reference TRBV5-1 and TRBJ1-1): KAGVTQTPRYLIKTRGQQVTLSCSPISGHRSVSWYQQTPGQGLQFLFEYFSETQRNKGNFPGRFSGRQFSNSRSEMNVSTLELGDSALYLCASSPSTGNTEAFFGQGTRLTVV.

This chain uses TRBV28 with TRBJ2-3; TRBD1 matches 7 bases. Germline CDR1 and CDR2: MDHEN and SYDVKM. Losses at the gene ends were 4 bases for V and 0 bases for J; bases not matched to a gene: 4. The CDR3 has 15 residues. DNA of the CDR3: TGTGCCAGCAGTTCGGGACAGCCTAGCACAGATACGCAGTATTTT. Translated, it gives CASSSGQPSTDTQYF.

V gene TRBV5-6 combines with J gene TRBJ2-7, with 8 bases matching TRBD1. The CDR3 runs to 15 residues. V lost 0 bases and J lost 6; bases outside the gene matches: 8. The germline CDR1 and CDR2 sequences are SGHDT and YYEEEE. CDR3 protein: CASSLGTGLSSEQYF. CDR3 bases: TGTGCCAGCAGCTTGGGGACAGGGCTTAGTAGCGAGCAGTACTTC.

For the CDR3, the DNA is TGCGCCAGCAGCACCGGGACTAGCGGGAGGTGGGATACGCAGTATTTT. Translating gives CASSTGTSGRWDTQYF. The chain employs TRBV5-1 and TRBJ2-3, with 15 bases lining up with TRBD2. This CDR3 comprises 16 residues. CDR1 is SGHRS and CDR2 is YFSETQ in the germline V gene. V lost 4 bases and J lost 6; bases outside the gene matches: 6.

CDR3 in DNA: TGCGCCAGCAGCTTGTCCCTCGGTTATAATGAAAAACTGTTTTTT. The encoded protein is CASSLSLGYNEKLFF. V is TRBV5-1 and J is TRBJ1-4, with D unresolved. This CDR3 is 15 amino acids long. Trimming cost V 1 base and J 4 bases, with 11 bases left between them. CDR1 SGHRS and CDR2 YFSETQ come from the germline V gene.

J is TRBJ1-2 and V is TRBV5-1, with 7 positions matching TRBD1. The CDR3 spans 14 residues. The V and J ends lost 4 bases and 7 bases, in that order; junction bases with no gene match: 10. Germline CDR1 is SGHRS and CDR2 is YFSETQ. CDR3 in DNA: TGCGCCAGCAGCGTAGGACAGGCTCTCGGTGGCTACACCTTC. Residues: CASSVGQALGGYTF. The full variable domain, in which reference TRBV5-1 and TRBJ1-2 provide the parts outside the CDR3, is KAGVTQTPRYLIKTRGQQVTLSCSPISGHRSVSWYQQTPGQGLQFLFEYFSETQRNKGNFPGRFSGRQFSNSRSEMNVSTLELGDSALYLCASSVGQALGGYTFGSGTRLTVV.

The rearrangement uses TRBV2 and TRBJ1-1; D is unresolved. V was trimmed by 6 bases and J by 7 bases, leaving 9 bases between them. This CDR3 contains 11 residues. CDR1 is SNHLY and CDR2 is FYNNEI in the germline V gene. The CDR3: CASRYTGEAFF. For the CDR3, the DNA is TGTGCCAGCAGATACACGGGTGAAGCTTTCTTT. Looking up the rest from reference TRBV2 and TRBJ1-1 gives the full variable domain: EPEVTQTPSHQVTQMGQEVILRCVPISNHLYFYWYRQILGQKVEFLVSFYNNEISEKSEIFDDQFSVERPDGSNFTLKIRSTKLEDSAMYFCASRYTGEAFFGQGTRLTVV.

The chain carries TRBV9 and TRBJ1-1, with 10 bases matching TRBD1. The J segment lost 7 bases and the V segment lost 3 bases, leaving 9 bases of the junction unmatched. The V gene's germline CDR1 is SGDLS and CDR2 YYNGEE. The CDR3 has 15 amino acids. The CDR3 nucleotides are TGTGCCAGCAGCGCCACCGACAGGGGGCAAGGTGAAGCTTTCTTT. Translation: CASSATDRGQGEAFF.

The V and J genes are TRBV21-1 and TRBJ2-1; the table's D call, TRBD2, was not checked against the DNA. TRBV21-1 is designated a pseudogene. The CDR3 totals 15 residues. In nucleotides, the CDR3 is TGTGCCAGCAGCAAGCGGGAGGGCCGGGACAATGAGCAGTTCTTC. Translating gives CASSKREGRDNEQFF.

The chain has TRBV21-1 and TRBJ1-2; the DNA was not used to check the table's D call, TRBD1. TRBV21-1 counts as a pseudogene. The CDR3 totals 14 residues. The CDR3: CASSPRQILLGYTF. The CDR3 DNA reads TGTGCCAGCAGCCCCCGACAGATACTATTAGGCTACACCTTC.